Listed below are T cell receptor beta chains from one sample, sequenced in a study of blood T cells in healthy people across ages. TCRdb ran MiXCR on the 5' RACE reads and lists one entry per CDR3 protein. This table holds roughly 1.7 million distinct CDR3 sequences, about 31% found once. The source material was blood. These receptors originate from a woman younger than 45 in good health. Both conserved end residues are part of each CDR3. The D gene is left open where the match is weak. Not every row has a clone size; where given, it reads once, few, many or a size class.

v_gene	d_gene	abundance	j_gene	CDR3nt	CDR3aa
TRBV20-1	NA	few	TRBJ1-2	TGCAGTGCTAGAGATCCGGCGGGGTATGGCTACACCTTC	CSARDPAGYGYTF
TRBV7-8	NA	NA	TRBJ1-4	TGTGCCACCTCGGGCGGCCCGGGCGAAAAACTGTTTTTT	CATSGGPGEKLFF
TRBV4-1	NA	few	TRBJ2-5	TGCGCCAGCAGCCAGGCGGTCAGGGCTGGGGAGACCCAGTACTTC	CASSQAVRAGETQYF
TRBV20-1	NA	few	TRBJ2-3	TGCAGTGCTGCCGAGATTTACACAGATACGCAGTATTTT	CSAAEIYTDTQYF
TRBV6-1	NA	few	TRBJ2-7	TGTGCCAGCATGCAGGGGGGCACCTACGAGCAGTACTTC	CASMQGGTYEQYF
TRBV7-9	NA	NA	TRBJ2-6	TGTGCCAGCAGCCGCAGGTTCTCTGGGGCCAACGTCCTGACTTTC	CASSRRFSGANVLTF
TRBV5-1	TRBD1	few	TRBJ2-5	TGCGCCAGCAGCCCAACGACAGGGGTGGGCGAGACCCAGTACTTC	CASSPTTGVGETQYF
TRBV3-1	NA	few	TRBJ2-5	TGTGCCAGCAGGTACAGGGCGGGGGAGACCCAGTACTTC	CASRYRAGETQYF
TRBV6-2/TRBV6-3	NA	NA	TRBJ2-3	TGTGCCAGCAGTCGCGGGCCCGATACGCAGTATTTT	CASSRGPDTQYF
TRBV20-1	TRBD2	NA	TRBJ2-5	TGCAGTGCTAGATTGAGCGGGAGGGCGCAAGAGACCCAGTACTTC	CSARLSGRAQETQYF
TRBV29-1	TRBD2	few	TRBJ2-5	TGCAGCGCCGACACCACGGGAGGGACCCAGTACTTC	CSADTTGGTQYF
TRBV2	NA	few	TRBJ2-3	TGTGCCAGCAGTGAAGAGCCAGGAGCTCCAGATACGCAGTATTTT	CASSEEPGAPDTQYF
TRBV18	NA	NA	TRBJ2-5	TGTGCCAGCGGCGGGTTCCAAGAGACCCAGTACTTC	CASGGFQETQYF
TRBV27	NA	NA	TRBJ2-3	TGTGCCAGCAGGCCTATTACGACAGATACGCAGTATTTT	CASRPITTDTQYF
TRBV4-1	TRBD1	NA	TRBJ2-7	TGCGCCAGCAGCCACCCGGACAGGGGGCCGAATGAGCAGTACTTC	CASSHPDRGPNEQYF
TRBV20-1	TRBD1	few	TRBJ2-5	TGCAGTGCTAGAGATACAGGGGGCCCGGCGGGAGAGACCCAGTACTTC	CSARDTGGPAGETQYF
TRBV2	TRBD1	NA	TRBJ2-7	TGTGCCAGCAGTGATCCGGGACAGGGGGCCTACGAGCAGTACTTC	CASSDPGQGAYEQYF
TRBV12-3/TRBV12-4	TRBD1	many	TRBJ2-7	TGTGCCAGCAGCCCCCGACAGGGCTCCGAGCAGTACTTC	CASSPRQGSEQYF
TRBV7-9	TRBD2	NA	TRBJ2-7	TGTGCCAGCAGCACCCGACTAGCGGGGAGCTCCTACGAGCAGTACTTC	CASSTRLAGSSYEQYF
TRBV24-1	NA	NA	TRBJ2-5	TGTGCCACCAGTGATTCCGGAGGGCGGGAGACCCAGTACTTC	CATSDSGGRETQYF
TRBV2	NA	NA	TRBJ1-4	TGTGCCAGCAGCTATGCCGGAGGGACTAATGAAAAACTGTTTTTT	CASSYAGGTNEKLFF
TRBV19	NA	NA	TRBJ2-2	TGTGCCAGTATGAAGGCGGGAAGTGATACCGGGGAGCTGTTTTTT	CASMKAGSDTGELFF
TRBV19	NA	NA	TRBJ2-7	TGTGCCAGTAGCCGGAGACCGGACCTAATCTCCCCTGGACACGAGCAGTACTTC	CASSRRPDLISPGHEQYF
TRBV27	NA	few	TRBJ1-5	TGTGCCAGCAGTTTGGAAGGACGTAACAATCAGCCCCAGCATTTT	CASSLEGRNNQPQHF
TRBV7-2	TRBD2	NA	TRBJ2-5	TGTGCCAGCAGTTCCACTCTAGCGGGGGGTCCAGGCGAGACCCAGTACTTC	CASSSTLAGGPGETQYF
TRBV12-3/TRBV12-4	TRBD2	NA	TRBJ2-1	TGTGCCAGCAGTCCCTGGCCTAGCGGGGGCCTCTCTAAGCAGTTCTTC	CASSPWPSGGLSKQFF
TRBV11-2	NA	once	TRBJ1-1	TGTGCCAGCAGCTTAGTTCCCCCCCCGGGTGGTACTGAAGCTTTCTTT	CASSLVPPPGGTEAFF
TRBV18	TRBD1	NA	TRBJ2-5	TGTGCCAGCTCACCGACAGGGAGAGTAGAGACCCAGTACTTC	CASSPTGRVETQYF
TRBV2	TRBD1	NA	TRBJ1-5	TGTGCCAGCAGGGGACAGGGATCGGATCAGCCCCAGCATTTT	CASRGQGSDQPQHF
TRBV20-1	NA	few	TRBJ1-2	TGCAGTGCTAGGGGCGGGAAAGGGAGCTATGGCTACACCTTC	CSARGGKGSYGYTF
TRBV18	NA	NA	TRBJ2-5	TGTGCCAGCTCACCACAGTTCAGGGGCTCACGAGAGACCCAGTACTTC	CASSPQFRGSRETQYF